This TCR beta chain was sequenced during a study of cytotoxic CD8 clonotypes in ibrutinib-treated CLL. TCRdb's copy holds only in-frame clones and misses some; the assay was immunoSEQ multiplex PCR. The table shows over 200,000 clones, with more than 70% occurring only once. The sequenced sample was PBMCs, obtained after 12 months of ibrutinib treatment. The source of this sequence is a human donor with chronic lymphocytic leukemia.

CDR3 sequence: CASSSITDTQYF. In DNA, the CDR3 is TGTGCCAGCAGCTCGATCACAGATACGCAGTATTTT. This chain joins TRBV11-2 and TRBJ2-3; D unclear. This CDR3 is built from 12 residues. Trimming stripped 4 bases from V and 2 bases from J, with 4 bases between. The germline gives CDR1 SGHAT, CDR2 FQNNGV.